This is a list of T cell receptor beta chains from one sample in a study of shared clonotypes between healthy human individuals. Generated by immunoSEQ multiplex PCR, the TCRdb table keeps only in-frame clones and is missing some. This sample has roughly 2.2 million clones; approximately 93% occur once, and the top ten carry under 0.45%. Material for sequencing was naive CD4+ T cells from PBMCs. These receptors were taken from a man younger than 30 in good health. Some clones in this sample may be carry-over from other donors' samples. Both conserved end residues are part of each CDR3. D genes are given only for firm matches. Size values are once, few and many counts, or a class for expanded clones, and some rows have none.

CDR3 DNA: TGTGCCAGTAGTATAGTAGGGGACAGGCGAGCGTCAAGTCAGCCCCAGCATTTT
CDR3 protein: CASSIVGDRRASSQPQHF
J gene: TRBJ1-5
V gene: TRBV19
D gene: TRBD1
clone size: .

CDR3 DNA: TGTGCCAGCAGTCGAAACCAAATCGGGGCGACTAGCACAGATACGCAGTATTTT
CDR3 protein: CASSRNQIGATSTDTQYF
J gene: TRBJ2-3
V gene: TRBV28
D gene: .
clone size: .

CDR3 DNA: TGTGCCAGCAGCTTAGGCGGGACTAGCGGGGAAGCGGCGCAGTATTTT
CDR3 protein: CASSLGGTSGEAAQYF
J gene: TRBJ2-3
V gene: TRBV7-2
D gene: TRBD2
clone size: .

CDR3 DNA: TGCGCCAGCAGCTCAGGACTTTACCGGGCAAATGAGCAGTTCTTC
CDR3 protein: CASSSGLYRANEQFF
J gene: TRBJ2-1
V gene: TRBV5-1
D gene: .
clone size: .

CDR3 DNA: TGTGCCAGCAGCAAAGTGTGGTCGAGCGGCCCTTACAATGAGCAGTTCTTC
CDR3 protein: CASSKVWSSGPYNEQFF
J gene: TRBJ2-1
V gene: TRBV21-1
D gene: .
clone size: .

CDR3 DNA: TGTGCCAGCAGTACGGACAGGGGAACCTACGAGCAGTACTTC
CDR3 protein: CASSTDRGTYEQYF
J gene: TRBJ2-7
V gene: TRBV6-5
D gene: TRBD1
clone size: once

CDR3 DNA: TGCAGTGCTACCCCAGTTGAAAAACTGTTTTTT
CDR3 protein: CSATPVEKLFF
J gene: TRBJ1-4
V gene: TRBV20-1
D gene: .
clone size: few

CDR3 DNA: TGTGCCAGCAGCTTAGGGCTTCAATCCGGGACAGGGGGAATCCTGACTTTC
CDR3 protein: CASSLGLQSGTGGILTF
J gene: TRBJ2-6
V gene: TRBV7-3
D gene: TRBD1
clone size: .

CDR3 DNA: TGTGCCAGCAGGGAGGGGGGCGGCGACTATGGCTACACCTTC
CDR3 protein: CASREGGGDYGYTF
J gene: TRBJ1-2
V gene: TRBV7-2
D gene: .
clone size: once

CDR3 DNA: TGTGCCAGTAGGGGACTGCCGGTTGTGTGGACCCAGTACTTC
CDR3 protein: CASRGLPVVWTQYF
J gene: TRBJ2-5
V gene: TRBV6-1
D gene: .
clone size: .

CDR3 DNA: TGCAGTGCCCCAGTAAGATATGGCTACACCTTC
CDR3 protein: CSAPVRYGYTF
J gene: TRBJ1-2
V gene: TRBV20-1
D gene: .
clone size: .

CDR3 DNA: TGTGCCAGCAGCTTGGGTGGCCCCAGGAGTGGCACTGAAGCTTTCTTT
CDR3 protein: CASSLGGPRSGTEAFF
J gene: TRBJ1-1
V gene: TRBV5-4
D gene: .
clone size: .

CDR3 DNA: TGCGCCAGCAGCTGGGGACACCCTACCACAGATACGCAGTATTTT
CDR3 protein: CASSWGHPTTDTQYF
J gene: TRBJ2-3
V gene: TRBV5-1
D gene: .
clone size: .

CDR3 DNA: TGTGCCAGCAAACTTGAGACTACCCAGGGAGGGGAGCTGTTTTTT
CDR3 protein: CASKLETTQGGELFF
J gene: TRBJ2-2
V gene: TRBV6-6
D gene: .
clone size: .

CDR3 DNA: TGTGCCAGCAGCTTAGCATCAGGGTACTCTGGAAACACCATATATTTT
CDR3 protein: CASSLASGYSGNTIYF
J gene: TRBJ1-3
V gene: TRBV7-2
D gene: .
clone size: .

CDR3 DNA: TGCAGTGCTTTCGGGGAGACCCAGTACTTC
CDR3 protein: CSAFGETQYF
J gene: TRBJ2-5
V gene: TRBV20-1
D gene: .
clone size: .

CDR3 DNA: TGCGCCAGCAGCTTGGGACCCCTAGCGGGGACAACCTACGAGCAGTACTTC
CDR3 protein: CASSLGPLAGTTYEQYF
J gene: TRBJ2-7
V gene: TRBV5-1
D gene: TRBD2
clone size: .

CDR3 DNA: TGTGCCAGCAGCGAACAGGGCTCTGGAAACACCATATATTTT
CDR3 protein: CASSEQGSGNTIYF
J gene: TRBJ1-3
V gene: TRBV5-6
D gene: .
clone size: .

CDR3 DNA: TGTGCCAGCTCACAGGGGACCAAAGCTAACTATGGCTACACCTTC
CDR3 protein: CASSQGTKANYGYTF
J gene: TRBJ1-2
V gene: TRBV18
D gene: .
clone size: .

CDR3 DNA: TGTGCCAGCACCTTGGACCTTCAGGACTCATGTGATAGCAATCAGCCCCAGCATTTT
CDR3 protein: CASTLDLQDSCDSNQPQHF
J gene: TRBJ1-5
V gene: TRBV11-3
D gene: .
clone size: .

CDR3 DNA: TGCGCCAGCAAACCGGGACAGCCCTCCAATGAGCAGTTCTTC
CDR3 protein: CASKPGQPSNEQFF
J gene: TRBJ2-1
V gene: TRBV5-1
D gene: TRBD1
clone size: .

CDR3 DNA: TGCGCCAGCAGCCAAAAGACCCAGTACTTC
CDR3 protein: CASSQKTQYF
J gene: TRBJ2-5
V gene: TRBV4-1
D gene: .
clone size: .

CDR3 DNA: TGTGCCAGCTCTCTGACCGGGACAGGGGCCGGTCAGCCCCAGCATTTT
CDR3 protein: CASSLTGTGAGQPQHF
J gene: TRBJ1-5
V gene: TRBV18
D gene: TRBD1
clone size: .

CDR3 DNA: TGCGCCAGCAGCCCCACCGGGACTCCGTCATATGGGCAGTACTTC
CDR3 protein: CASSPTGTPSYGQYF
J gene: TRBJ2-7
V gene: TRBV4-1
D gene: .
clone size: .

CDR3 DNA: TGCGCCAGCAGCTCGGGGACGGATAGTAGCAATCAGCCCCAGCATTTT
CDR3 protein: CASSSGTDSSNQPQHF
J gene: TRBJ1-5
V gene: TRBV5-1
D gene: .
clone size: .

CDR3 DNA: TGTGCCAGCAACGAGCGGGAGGGCTACGAGCAGTACTTC
CDR3 protein: CASNEREGYEQYF
J gene: TRBJ2-7
V gene: TRBV6-6
D gene: TRBD2
clone size: .

CDR3 DNA: TGTGCCAGCAGTTACCCAACAGACCACTGGGGGGAGGAGGGACAAGAGACCCAGTACTTC
CDR3 protein: CASSYPTDHWGEEGQETQYF
J gene: TRBJ2-5
V gene: TRBV28
D gene: .
clone size: .

CDR3 DNA: TGTGCCAGCAGCCCCATTCGGACAGGGATCTCCTACGAGCAGTACTTC
CDR3 protein: CASSPIRTGISYEQYF
J gene: TRBJ2-7
V gene: TRBV7-9
D gene: TRBD1
clone size: .

CDR3 DNA: TGCGCCAGCAGCCAAGATATTTGGGGTGGGGCAGAGACCCAGTACTTC
CDR3 protein: CASSQDIWGGAETQYF
J gene: TRBJ2-5
V gene: TRBV4-1
D gene: .
clone size: .

CDR3 DNA: TGTGCCAGCACCGACGCCGGTAGCGGGGACAATGAGCAGTTCTTC
CDR3 protein: CASTDAGSGDNEQFF
J gene: TRBJ2-1
V gene: TRBV6-5
D gene: TRBD2
clone size: .

CDR3 DNA: TGTGCCAGCAGTTTTTGGCAAGGTCGTGAGCAGTTCTTC
CDR3 protein: CASSFWQGREQFF
J gene: TRBJ2-1
V gene: TRBV28
D gene: .
clone size: .

CDR3 DNA: TGCGCCAGCAGCCTGGGACTAGCGGGAGGGGAGGCAGTTACGCAGTATTTT
CDR3 protein: CASSLGLAGGEAVTQYF
J gene: TRBJ2-3
V gene: TRBV5-1
D gene: TRBD2
clone size: .

CDR3 DNA: TGTGCCAGCAGCTTGTGGAGCGGGAGCTCCTACGAGCAGTACTTC
CDR3 protein: CASSLWSGSSYEQYF
J gene: TRBJ2-7
V gene: TRBV5-6
D gene: TRBD2
clone size: .